This TCR beta chain was observed in a study of blood T cell repertoires in COVID-19 (dated by TCRdb to 2018 to 2020). About the investigation overall: Samples covering the acute and convalescent phases of COVID-19 were provided by collaborators in the United States, Italy and Spain. Deeply sampled blood TCRbeta repertoires from subjects exposed to, actively infected with, or recovered from COVID-19 were included in the dataset. The samples were drawn from two sources: the first 160 participants of the ongoing ImmuneRACE study, and 1,000 to 1,500 subjects contributed by 6 global collaborators. The prospective study material was composed of cDNA or gDNA derived from T cells, B-cell-depleted T cells, or PBMCs. A freely available public database, intended as a resource for researchers studying the immune response to SARS-CoV-2, is where the repertoires were released. Sample metadata almost always included a de-identified subject ID, COVID-19 status, age in years and sex. Where available, HLA class I and class II types were taken from metadata supplied by the sample provider and were not determined by assay-based typing. The full study reports these points: How much clinical and demographic metadata was included differed by source and by participant, and the metadata was provided uncurated.

A word on this clone: Its antigen is still unknown. Nothing much larger sits one base from this clone, and base qualities are not available.

Enrolling through a virtual design, the prospective study's participants ranged in age from roughly 18 to 90 years and lived across approximately 25 United States geographic areas. To assign participants to cohorts, the prospective study relied on clinical history that participants themselves reported in a screening survey and a study questionnaire. Each participant in the prospective study had whole blood, serum and a nasopharyngeal or oropharyngeal swab collected by mobile phlebotomists. Prospective study participants could optionally give additional blood draws and questionnaires over an approximately 2-month period. Before DNA extraction, blood samples from the prospective study were shipped at room temperature or frozen. After removal of 0 bases from V and 6 bases from J, the junction retains 4 bases not matched to a gene. The CDR3 spans 16 residues, from the cysteine through the phenylalanine. Only the CDR3 part of the read is kept: 48 bases, read in frame from the first base. For CDR1 and CDR2, the germline V gene (reference sequence) lists SGHNT and YYREEE.

TCRbeta CDR3 regions were amplified from genomic DNA using the immunoSEQ Assay, a bias-controlled multiplex PCR. The source study handled its data this way. Nucleated cell counts per sample were estimated from amplification of reference gene primers within the assay. To quantify the absolute abundance of each unique TCRbeta CDR3 rearrangement, sequence reads were collapsed and filtered. For each sample, productive Simpson clonality was calculated as the square root of Simpson's diversity index over productive rearrangements. TCRdb carries this immuneACCESS record with in-frame sequences only. Its versions omit some clonotypes, under half of them owing to an unresolved V gene in the studies checked, with the rest unexplained. D and trimming were read from the DNA, whereas the V and J calls and clone size are those reported in that table. The sample data list roughly 220,000 clones, and roughly 88% of these were observed just once. The top ten constitute 14% to 15% of the sample.

Recombination joined TRBV5-4 with TRBJ2-1, and TRBD2 matches 12 of the central bases. The receptor comes from a woman aged 45-65 years with acute COVID-19. Sequencing was performed on PBMCs or T cells enriched from blood (not recorded which). CDR3 loop: CASSLGGLAGRNEQFF. At the DNA level, the sequence is TGTGCCAGCAGCTTGGGGGGACTAGCGGGCCGCAATGAGCAGTTCTTC. The reference TRBV5-4 and TRBJ2-1 proteins fill in what lies around the CDR3, so the full variable domain reads ETGVTQSPTHLIKTRGQQVTLRCSSQSGHNTVSWYQQALGQGPQFIFQYYREEENGRGNFPPRFSGLQFPNYSSELNVNALELDDSALYLCASSLGGLAGRNEQFFGPGTRLTVL.